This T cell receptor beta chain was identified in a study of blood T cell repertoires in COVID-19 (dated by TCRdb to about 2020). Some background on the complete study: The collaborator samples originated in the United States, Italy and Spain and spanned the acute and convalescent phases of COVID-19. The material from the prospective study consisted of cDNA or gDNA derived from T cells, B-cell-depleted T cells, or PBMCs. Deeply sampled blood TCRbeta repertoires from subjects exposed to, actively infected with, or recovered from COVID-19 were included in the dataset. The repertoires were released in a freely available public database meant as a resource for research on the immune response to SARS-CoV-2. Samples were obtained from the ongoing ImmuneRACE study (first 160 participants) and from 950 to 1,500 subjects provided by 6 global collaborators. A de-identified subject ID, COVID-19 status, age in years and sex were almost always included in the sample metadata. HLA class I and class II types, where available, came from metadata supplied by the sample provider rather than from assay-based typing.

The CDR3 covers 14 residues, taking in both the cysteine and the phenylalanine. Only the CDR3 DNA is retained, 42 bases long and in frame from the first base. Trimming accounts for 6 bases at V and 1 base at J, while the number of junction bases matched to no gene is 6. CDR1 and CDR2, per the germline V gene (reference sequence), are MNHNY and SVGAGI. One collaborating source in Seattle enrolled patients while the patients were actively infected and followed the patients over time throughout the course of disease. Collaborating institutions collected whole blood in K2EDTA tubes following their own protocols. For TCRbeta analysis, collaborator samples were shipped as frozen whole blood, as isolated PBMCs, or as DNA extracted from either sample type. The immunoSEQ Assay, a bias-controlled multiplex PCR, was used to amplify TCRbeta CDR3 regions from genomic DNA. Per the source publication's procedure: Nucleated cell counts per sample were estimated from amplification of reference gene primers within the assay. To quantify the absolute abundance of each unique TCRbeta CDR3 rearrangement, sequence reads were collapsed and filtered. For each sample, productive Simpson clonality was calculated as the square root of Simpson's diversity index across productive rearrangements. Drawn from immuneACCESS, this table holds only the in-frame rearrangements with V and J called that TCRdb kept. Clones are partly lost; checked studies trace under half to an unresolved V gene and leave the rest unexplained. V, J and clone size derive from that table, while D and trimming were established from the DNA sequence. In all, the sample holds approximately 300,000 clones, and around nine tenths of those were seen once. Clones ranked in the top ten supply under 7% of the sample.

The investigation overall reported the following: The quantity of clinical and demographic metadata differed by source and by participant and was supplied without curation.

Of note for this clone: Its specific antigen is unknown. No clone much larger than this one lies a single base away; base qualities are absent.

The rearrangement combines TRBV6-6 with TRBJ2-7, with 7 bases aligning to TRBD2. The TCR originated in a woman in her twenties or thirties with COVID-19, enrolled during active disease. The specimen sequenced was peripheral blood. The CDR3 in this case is CASRRDYSSYEQYF. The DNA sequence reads TGTGCCAGCAGAAGGGACTATTCATCCTACGAGCAGTACTTC.